These 11 T cell receptor beta chains share one sample of origin, sequenced in a study of blood T cell repertoires in COVID-19 (TCRdb year 2020). The receptor library was made with the immunoSEQ multiplex PCR assay. This is the immuneACCESS table as TCRdb keeps it, with only in-frame sequences that have V and J called. A part of the clones is gone; compared with another copy, unresolved V genes explain less than half, and the rest is unexplained. This sample gives about 440,000 clones in total; nearly 90% of them show up just once. Jointly, the top ten make up about 2% of the sample. Sequencing was done on a sample of PBMCs or T cells enriched from blood (not recorded which). These receptors originate from a woman younger than 35 with acute COVID-19.

This clone was observed a handful of times. The J gene is TRBJ2-7, the V gene TRBV19; D is unresolved. In germline, CDR1 is LNHDA, CDR2 SQIVND (reference sequence). Deletions cut 3 bases from V and 5 bases from J, with 11 bases between. The CDR3 totals 13 residues. The CDR3: CASSISASNEQYF. The CDR3 nucleotides are TGTGCCAGTAGTATTTCGGCTAGTAACGAGCAGTACTTC.

The chain joins TRBV7-2 to TRBJ2-5; maybe TRBD2 (7 bases). This CDR3 region has 14 residues. Germline V lookup: CDR1 SGHTA, CDR2 FQGNSA. V was clipped by 0 bases and J by 6 bases, with 11 bases between them. CDR3 region: CASSLAGGRKTQYF. CDR3 DNA sequence: TGTGCCAGCAGCTTAGCGGGGGGGCGGAAGACCCAGTACTTC.

The V gene is TRBV24-1, the J gene TRBJ2-7; D gene uncertain. V dropped 1 base and J dropped 0 bases, with 9 bases sitting between them. This CDR3 has 15 amino acids. Germline CDR1 is KGHDR and CDR2 is SFDVKD. The CDR3 is CATSDFDSSSYEQYF. For the CDR3, the DNA is TGTGCCACCAGTGATTTCGACTCAAGCTCCTACGAGCAGTACTTC.

The chain carries TRBV28 and TRBJ2-3; 11 positions agree with TRBD2. V dropped 2 bases and J dropped 4; count of bases not matched to a gene: 5. The CDR3 totals 16 residues. Germline V lookup: CDR1 MDHEN, CDR2 SYDVKM. CDR3 residues: CASSLTSGSLSDTQYF. The CDR3 DNA follows: TGTGCCAGCAGTTTAACTAGCGGGAGTTTGTCAGATACGCAGTATTTT.

This clone was picked up one time. In DNA form, the CDR3 reads TGTGCCAGCAGCCCAAGCTACCGGACAGATCTAAACACTGAAGCTTTCTTT. Encoded protein: CASSPSYRTDLNTEAFF. This sequence joins TRBV28 and TRBJ1-1; maybe TRBD1 (6 bases). There are 17 residues in the CDR3. The germline gives CDR1 MDHEN, CDR2 SYDVKM. V lost 6 bases, J lost 2 bases, and 22 bases lay in between. Supplemented by reference TRBV28 and TRBJ1-1, the full variable domain reads DVKVTQSSRYLVKRTGEKVFLECVQDMDHENMFWYRQDPGLGLRLIYFSYDVKMKEKGDIPEGYSVSREKKERFSLILESASTNQTSMYLCASSPSYRTDLNTEAFFGQGTRLTVV.

V and J are TRBV19 and TRBJ1-5; D call uncertain. This CDR3 comprises 13 residues. Trimming removed 8 bases from V and 0 bases from J, with 8 bases in between. Per the germline V gene, CDR1 is LNHDA and CDR2 is SQIVND (reference sequence). The CDR3 DNA is TGTGCCAGTCGCCGGGTTAGCAATCAGCCCCAGCATTTT. Its translation: CASRRVSNQPQHF.

V is TRBV4-1 and J is TRBJ2-7; 9 bases match TRBD1. J gave up 3 bases and V 2 bases, and 5 bases lay outside the gene matches. CDR1 is MGHRA, CDR2 YSYEKL, per germline. The CDR3 spans 15 residues. CDR3 region: CASSQPGQGDYEQYF. Written as DNA, the CDR3 is TGCGCCAGCAGCCAACCGGGACAGGGAGACTACGAGCAGTACTTC.

The rearrangement links TRBV7-9 to TRBJ1-5, with D maybe TRBD1 (6 bases). CDR3 length: 12 amino acids. Trimming removed 7 bases from V and 5 bases from J, with 9 bases in between. CDR1 and CDR2 (germline): SEHNR, FQNEAQ (reference sequence). The CDR3 here is CASTPGDQPQHF. The CDR3 region has the DNA TGTGCCAGCACCCCAGGGGATCAGCCCCAGCATTTT. Full variable domain (missing parts from reference TRBV7-9 and TRBJ1-5): DTGVSQNPRHKITKRGQNVTFRCDPISEHNRLYWYRQTLGQGPEFLTYFQNEAQLEKSRLLSDRFSAERPKGSFSTLEIQRTEQGDSAMYLCASTPGDQPQHFGDGTRLSIL.

The chain has TRBV28 and TRBJ1-4; no reliable D call. The CDR3 loop spans 13 amino acids. V was cut by 8 bases and J by 0 bases, with 7 bases left in between. CDR1 and CDR2 from the germline V gene are MDHEN and SYDVKM. This CDR3 reads CASVAATNEKLFF. CDR3 DNA sequence: TGTGCCAGCGTAGCCGCAACTAATGAAAAACTGTTTTTT.

For this clone: Other DNA variants within this sample encode the same CDR3. This rearrangement joins TRBV28 to TRBJ1-4; 9 nucleotides line up with TRBD1. The CDR3 spans 15 residues. The V segment lost 1 base and the J segment 5 bases; nucleotides outside the gene matches: 2. Germline V gene lookup returns CDR1 MDHEN and CDR2 SYDVKM. CDR3 sequence reads: CASSLSGTGNEKLFF. CDR3 DNA sequence: TGTGCCAGCAGTTTATCCGGGACAGGGAATGAAAAACTGTTTTTT.

The rearrangement uses TRBV5-6 and TRBJ1-1, with D uncertain. This CDR3 comprises 15 residues. Trimming left V 1 base short and J 4 bases short, with 14 bases between. Germline V gene sequence: CDR1 SGHDT, CDR2 YYEEEE. CDR3: CASSLLAGRFTEAFF. The CDR3 DNA sequence: TGTGCCAGCAGCTTGTTGGCCGGGAGGTTCACTGAAGCTTTCTTT.